The entry below gives a single T cell receptor (beta chain) sequence along with its context. Its antigen is not known. This specimen belongs to a study of cytomegalovirus exposure and HLA in healthy donors. Study results and limitations: Later on, a genetic analysis was performed. It linked a missense variant in DCLRE1C with V- and J-gene trimming of TCR beta. HLA alleles were associated with 15,000 to 20,000 TCR beta sequences in a later analysis at 0.05 false discovery rate. The study flagged about 150 TCR beta chains as cytomegalovirus-associated.

The PCR was carried out with 60 Vbeta primers and 13 Jbeta primers. Per the original methods: Later work found 74 million or so unique TCR beta chains, with around 10 million shared. The method was immunoSEQ multiplex PCR; TCRdb's version includes in-frame clones alone and lacks a portion of them. That table supplies the V and J calls and clone size; D and trimming were determined from the DNA. The table has around 220,000 clones, about 80% seen once. CDR3 size: 14 residues. Trimming removed 2 bases from V and 5 bases from J; junction bases left unmatched: 6. Germline assignment: CDR1 SGHNT and CDR2 YYREEE (reference sequence).

Sequencing was performed on PBMCs. The chain couples TRBV5-4 to TRBJ1-2, with TRBD1 matching 7 bases. The sequence was obtained from a man aged 18-30 years in good health and CMV-seronegative. The CDR3 bases are TGTGCCAGCAGCTTTGCTTCGACAGGGTATGGCTACACCTTC. As protein: CASSFASTGYGYTF.